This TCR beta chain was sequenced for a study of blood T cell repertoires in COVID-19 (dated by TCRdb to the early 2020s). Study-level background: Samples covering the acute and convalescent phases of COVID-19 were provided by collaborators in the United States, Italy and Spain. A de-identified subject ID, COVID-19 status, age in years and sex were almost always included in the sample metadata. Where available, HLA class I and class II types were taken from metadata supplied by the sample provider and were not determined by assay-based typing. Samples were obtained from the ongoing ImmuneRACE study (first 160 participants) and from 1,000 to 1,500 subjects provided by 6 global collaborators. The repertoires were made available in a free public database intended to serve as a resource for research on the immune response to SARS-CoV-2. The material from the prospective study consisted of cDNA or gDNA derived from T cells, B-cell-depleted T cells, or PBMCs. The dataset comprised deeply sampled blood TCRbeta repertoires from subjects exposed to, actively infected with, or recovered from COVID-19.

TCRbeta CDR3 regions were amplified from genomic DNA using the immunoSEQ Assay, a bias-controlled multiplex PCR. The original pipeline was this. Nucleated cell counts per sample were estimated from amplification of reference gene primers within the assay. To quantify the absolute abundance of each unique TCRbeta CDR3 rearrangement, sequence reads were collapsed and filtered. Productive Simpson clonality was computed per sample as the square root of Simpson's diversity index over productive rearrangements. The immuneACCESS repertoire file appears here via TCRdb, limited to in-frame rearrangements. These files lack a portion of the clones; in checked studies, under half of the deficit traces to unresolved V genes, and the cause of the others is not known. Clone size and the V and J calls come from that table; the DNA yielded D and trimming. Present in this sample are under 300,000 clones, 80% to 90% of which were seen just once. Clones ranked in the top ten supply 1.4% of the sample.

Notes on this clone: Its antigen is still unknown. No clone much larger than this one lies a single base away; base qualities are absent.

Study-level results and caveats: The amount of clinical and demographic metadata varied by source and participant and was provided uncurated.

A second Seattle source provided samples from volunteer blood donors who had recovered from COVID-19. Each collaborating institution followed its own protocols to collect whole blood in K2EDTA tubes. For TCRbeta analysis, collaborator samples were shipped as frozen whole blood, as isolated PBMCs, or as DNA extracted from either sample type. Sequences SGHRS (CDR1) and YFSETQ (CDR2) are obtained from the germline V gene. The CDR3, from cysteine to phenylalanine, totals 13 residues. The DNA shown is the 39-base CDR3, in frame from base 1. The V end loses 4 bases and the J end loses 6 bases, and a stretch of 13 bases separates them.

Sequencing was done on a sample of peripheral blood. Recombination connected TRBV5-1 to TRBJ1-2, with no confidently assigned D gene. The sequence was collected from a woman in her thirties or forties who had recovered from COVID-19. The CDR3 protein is CASSPRSRDGYTF. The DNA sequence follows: TGCGCCAGCAGCCCCCGGTCTCGGGATGGCTACACCTTC.